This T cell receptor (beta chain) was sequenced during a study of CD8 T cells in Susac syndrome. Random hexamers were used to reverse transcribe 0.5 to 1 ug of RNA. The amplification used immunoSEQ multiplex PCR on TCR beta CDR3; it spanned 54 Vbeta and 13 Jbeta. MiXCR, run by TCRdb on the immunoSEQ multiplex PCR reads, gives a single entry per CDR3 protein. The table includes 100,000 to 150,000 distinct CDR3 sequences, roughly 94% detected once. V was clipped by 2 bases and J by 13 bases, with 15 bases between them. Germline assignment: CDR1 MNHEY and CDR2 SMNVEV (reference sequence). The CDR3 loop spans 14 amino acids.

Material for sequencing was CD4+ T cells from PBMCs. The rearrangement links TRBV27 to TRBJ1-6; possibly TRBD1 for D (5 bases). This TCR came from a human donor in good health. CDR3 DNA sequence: TGTGCCAGCAGTTTAAAGGGTTCGACAGACCCCCTCCACTTT. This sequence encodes CASSLKGSTDPLHF.